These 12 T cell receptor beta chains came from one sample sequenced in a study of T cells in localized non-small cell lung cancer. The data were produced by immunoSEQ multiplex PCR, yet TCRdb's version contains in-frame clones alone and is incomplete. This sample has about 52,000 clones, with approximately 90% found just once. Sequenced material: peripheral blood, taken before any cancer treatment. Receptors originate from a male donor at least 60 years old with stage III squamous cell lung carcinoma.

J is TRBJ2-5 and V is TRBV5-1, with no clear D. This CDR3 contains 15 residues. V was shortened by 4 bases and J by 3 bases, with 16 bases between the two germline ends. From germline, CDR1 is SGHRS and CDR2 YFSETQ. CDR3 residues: CASSLNGHTEETQYF. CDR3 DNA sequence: TGCGCCAGCAGCCTAAATGGGCATACCGAAGAGACCCAGTACTTC.

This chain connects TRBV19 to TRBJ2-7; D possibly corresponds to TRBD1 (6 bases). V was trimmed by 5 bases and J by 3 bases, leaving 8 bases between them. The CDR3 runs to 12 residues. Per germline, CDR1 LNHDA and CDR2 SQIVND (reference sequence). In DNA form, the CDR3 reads TGTGCCAGTAGTCCGGGACACTACGAGCAGTACTTC. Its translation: CASSPGHYEQYF.

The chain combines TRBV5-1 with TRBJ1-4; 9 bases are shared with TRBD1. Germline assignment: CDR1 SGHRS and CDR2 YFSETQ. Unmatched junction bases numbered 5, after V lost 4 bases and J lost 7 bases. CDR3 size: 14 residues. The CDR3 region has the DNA TGCGCCAGCAGCGTCGGGACAGGGACTGAAAAACTGTTTTTT. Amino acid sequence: CASSVGTGTEKLFF.

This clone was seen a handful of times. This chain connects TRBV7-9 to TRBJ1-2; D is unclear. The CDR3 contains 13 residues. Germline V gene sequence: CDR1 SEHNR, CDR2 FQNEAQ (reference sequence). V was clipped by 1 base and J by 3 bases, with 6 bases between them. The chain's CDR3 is CASSLEPDYGYTF. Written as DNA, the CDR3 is TGTGCCAGCAGCTTAGAACCGGACTATGGCTACACCTTC.

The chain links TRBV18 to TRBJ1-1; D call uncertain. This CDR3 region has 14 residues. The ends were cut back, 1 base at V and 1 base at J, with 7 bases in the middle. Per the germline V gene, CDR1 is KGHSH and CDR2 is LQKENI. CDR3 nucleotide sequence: TGTGCCAGCTCACCACTGGTGACGAACACTGAAGCTTTCTTT. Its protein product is CASSPLVTNTEAFF.

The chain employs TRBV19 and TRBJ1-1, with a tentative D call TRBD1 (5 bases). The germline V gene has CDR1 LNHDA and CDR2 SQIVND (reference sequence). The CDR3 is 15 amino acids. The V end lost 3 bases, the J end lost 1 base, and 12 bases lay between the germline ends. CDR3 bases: TGTGCCAGTAGTATTTTCAGGGTCCCGAACACTGAAGCTTTCTTT. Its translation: CASSIFRVPNTEAFF.

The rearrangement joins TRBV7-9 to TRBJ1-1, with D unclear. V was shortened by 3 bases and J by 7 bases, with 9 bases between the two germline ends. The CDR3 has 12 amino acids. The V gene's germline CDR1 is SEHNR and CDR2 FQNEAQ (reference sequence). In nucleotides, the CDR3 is TGTGCCAGCAGCTTGAACAGTTATGAAGCTTTCTTT. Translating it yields CASSLNSYEAFF.

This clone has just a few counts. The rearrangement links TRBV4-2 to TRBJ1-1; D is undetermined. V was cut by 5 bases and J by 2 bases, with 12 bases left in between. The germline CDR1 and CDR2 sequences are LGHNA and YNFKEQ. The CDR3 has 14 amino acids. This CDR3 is CASSLGRGNTEAFF. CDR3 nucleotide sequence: TGTGCCAGCAGCTTAGGACGGGGAAACACTGAAGCTTTCTTT.

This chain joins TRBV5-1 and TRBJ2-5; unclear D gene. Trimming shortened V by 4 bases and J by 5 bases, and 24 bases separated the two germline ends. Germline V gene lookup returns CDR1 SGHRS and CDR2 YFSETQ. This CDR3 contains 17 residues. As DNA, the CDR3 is TGCGCCAGCAGCCCGGCGGCGAACTACCGCTATATGGAGACCCAGTACTTC. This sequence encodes CASSPAANYRYMETQYF.

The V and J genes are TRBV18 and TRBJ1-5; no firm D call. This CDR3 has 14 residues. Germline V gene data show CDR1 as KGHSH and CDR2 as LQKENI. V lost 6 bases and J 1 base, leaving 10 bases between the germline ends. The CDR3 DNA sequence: TGTGCCAGCTCGCCGGACGGGAGCAATCAGCCCCAGCATTTT. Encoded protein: CASSPDGSNQPQHF.

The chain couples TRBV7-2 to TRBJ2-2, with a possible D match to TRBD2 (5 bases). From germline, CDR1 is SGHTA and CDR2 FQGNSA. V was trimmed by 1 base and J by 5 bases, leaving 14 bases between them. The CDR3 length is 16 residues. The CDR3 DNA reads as TGTGCCAGCAGCTTAGGGCTAGCAGCTGGGACCGGGGAGCTGTTTTTT. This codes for CASSLGLAAGTGELFF.

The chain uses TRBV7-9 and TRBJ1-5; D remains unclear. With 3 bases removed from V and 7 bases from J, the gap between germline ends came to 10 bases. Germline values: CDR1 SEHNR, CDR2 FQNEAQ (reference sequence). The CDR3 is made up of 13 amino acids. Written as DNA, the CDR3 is TGTGCCAGCAGCTTTACGGACGTGCAGCCCCAGCATTTT. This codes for CASSFTDVQPQHF.